This T cell receptor beta chain was documented in a study of cytomegalovirus exposure and HLA in healthy donors. PCR was performed using 60 Vbeta and 13 Jbeta primers. Profiling relied on immunoSEQ multiplex PCR, and the TCRdb table lists in-frame clones only, not all of them. The table shows about 160,000 clones, with approximately 86% occurring only once. The germline V gene has CDR1 MGHRA and CDR2 YSYEKL. Unmatched junction bases numbered 12, after V lost 4 bases and J lost 7 bases. This CDR3 has 15 residues. The J gene is TRBJ1-1, the V gene TRBV4-1; 7 nucleotides match TRBD1. Input material: PBMCs. The receptor was isolated from a woman in her late teens or twenties in good health and CMV-seronegative. CDR3 DNA sequence: TGCGCCAGCAGCCGAATGAGACAGGGCGAAGTTGAAGCTTTCTTT. Amino acid sequence: CASSRMRQGEVEAFF.